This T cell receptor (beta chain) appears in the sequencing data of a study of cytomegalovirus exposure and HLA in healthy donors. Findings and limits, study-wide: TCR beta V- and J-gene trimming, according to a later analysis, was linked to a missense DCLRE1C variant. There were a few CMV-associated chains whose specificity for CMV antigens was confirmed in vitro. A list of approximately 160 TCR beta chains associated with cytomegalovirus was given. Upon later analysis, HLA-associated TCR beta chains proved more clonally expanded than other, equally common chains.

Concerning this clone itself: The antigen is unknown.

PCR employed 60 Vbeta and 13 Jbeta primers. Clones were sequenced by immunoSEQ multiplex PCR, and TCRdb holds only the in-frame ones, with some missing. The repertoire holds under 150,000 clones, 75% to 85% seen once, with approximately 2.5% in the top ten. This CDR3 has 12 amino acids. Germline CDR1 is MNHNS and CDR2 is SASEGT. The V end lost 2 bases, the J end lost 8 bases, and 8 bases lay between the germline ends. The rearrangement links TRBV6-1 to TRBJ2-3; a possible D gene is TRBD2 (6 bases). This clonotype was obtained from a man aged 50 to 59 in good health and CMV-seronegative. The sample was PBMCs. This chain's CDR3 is CASSEWGVTQYF. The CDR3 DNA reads TGTGCCAGCAGTGAATGGGGGGTTACGCAGTATTTT.